This T cell receptor (beta chain) originates from a study of graft-versus-host responses after intestinal transplantation. Some clones are missing from TCRdb's copy, which holds only in-frame ones; the method was immunoSEQ multiplex PCR. The sample includes over 100,000 clones, 90% to 95% of them seen just once. The study's findings and limits: Among circulating GvH clones, peak levels were associated with early post-transplant declines in HvG clones.

Remarks on this clone: Its antigen is currently unknown.

Germline V lookup: CDR1 LGHNA, CDR2 YNFKEQ. Trimming pared 1 base from V and 2 bases from J, leaving 12 bases between. This CDR3 has 15 residues. This specimen consisted of unstimulated CD8+ T cells sorted from spleen or lymph node cells, obtained before transplant. The rearrangement joins TRBV4-2 to TRBJ2-7, with D possibly TRBD2 on 6 matching bases. The source of this sequence is a human donor who was the organ donor for an intestinal transplant. CDR3 nucleotides: TGTGCCAGCAGCCAAGGCGGAGGGACCCCCTACGAGCAGTACTTC. Residues: CASSQGGGTPYEQYF.